Only one count was recorded for the clone carrying this T cell receptor beta chain. Its specificity is not known. This sample was included in a study of cytomegalovirus exposure and HLA in healthy donors. Whole-study context: Early on, a data release was issued that held roughly 80 million unique TCRs from HLA-typed donors.

The CDR3 spans 14 residues. Trimming pared 1 base from V and 1 base from J, leaving 8 bases between. Germline V gene data show CDR1 as GTSNPN and CDR2 as SVGIG (reference sequence). In the PCR, 60 Vbeta and 13 Jbeta primers were used. Generated by immunoSEQ multiplex PCR, the TCRdb table keeps only in-frame clones and is missing some. This sample has under 200,000 clones; around 75% occur once, and the top ten carry less than 2%. Study-level findings and limits: Links to common viral pathogens appeared, in a later analysis, for several of the most significant clusters. Roughly even sequencing depth across donors was the assumption behind the presence/absence analyses. HLA restriction was apparent for most CMV-associated TCR beta chains in a later analysis.

Sequenced: PBMCs. The chain joins TRBV30 to TRBJ2-1; tentatively, D is TRBD2 (6 bases). The sequence derives from a woman in her thirties in good health and CMV-seronegative. DNA for the CDR3: TGTGCCTGGAGTGGAGGGACTTCCTACAATGAGCAGTTCTTC. Its protein is CAWSGGTSYNEQFF.